This T cell receptor (beta chain) emerged from a study of CD4 T cells in relation to SARS-CoV-2 and coronaviruses. Study-wide points: According to naive versus memory sequencing, detected responses are memory recall, not newly primed. Compared with monoreactive clones, crossreactive clones showed significantly weaker SARS-CoV-2 expansion. In around two thirds of donors, memory CD4+ clonotypes crossrecognized SARS-CoV-2 and at least one common cold coronavirus spike.

The unexposed donors gave CD4+ T cells in about 2010-2019, prior to COVID-19. Uncultured naive and memory CD4+ T cells supplied DNA for deep TCR-beta sequencing. The assay was immunoSEQ multiplex PCR, and TCRdb's table has in-frame clones only and misses some. The sample has approximately 70,000 clones; 85% to 95% are singletons. Details on this clone: The antigen remains unidentified.

Specimen: naive CD4+ T cells from PBMCs. Documented subset: naive CD4+ T cells isolated by negative enrichment. This receptor was taken from a human donor in good health.

The CDR3 DNA is TGTGCCAGCAGCCAAGATCGACAGAGCAATCAGCCCCAGCATTTT. This codes for CASSQDRQSNQPQHF. The V call is TRBV4-2, the J call TRBJ1-5; TRBD1 might be the D (5 bases). This CDR3 is 15 amino acids long. The V end lost 0 bases, the J end lost 1 base, and 7 bases lay between the germline ends. Per the germline V gene, CDR1 is LGHNA and CDR2 is YNFKEQ.